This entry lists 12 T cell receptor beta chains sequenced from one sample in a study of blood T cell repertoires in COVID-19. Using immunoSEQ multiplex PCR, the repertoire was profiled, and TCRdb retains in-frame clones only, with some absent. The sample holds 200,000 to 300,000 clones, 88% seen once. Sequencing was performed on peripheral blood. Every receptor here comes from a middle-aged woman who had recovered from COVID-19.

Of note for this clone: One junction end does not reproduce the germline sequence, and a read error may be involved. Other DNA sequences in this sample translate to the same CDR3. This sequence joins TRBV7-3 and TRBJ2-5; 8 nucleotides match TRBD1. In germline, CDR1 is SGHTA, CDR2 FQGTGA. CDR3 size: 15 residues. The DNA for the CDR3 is TGTGCCAGCAGCTTAGGGACAGGAGGCAAAGAAACCCAGTACTTC. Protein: CASSLGTGGKETQYF. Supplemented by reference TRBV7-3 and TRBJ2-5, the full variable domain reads GAGVSQTPSNKVTEKGKYVELRCDPISGHTALYWYRQSLGQGPEFLIYFQGTGAADDSGLPNDRFFAVRPEGSVSTLKIQRTERGDSAVYLCASSLGTGGKETQYFGPGTRLLVL.

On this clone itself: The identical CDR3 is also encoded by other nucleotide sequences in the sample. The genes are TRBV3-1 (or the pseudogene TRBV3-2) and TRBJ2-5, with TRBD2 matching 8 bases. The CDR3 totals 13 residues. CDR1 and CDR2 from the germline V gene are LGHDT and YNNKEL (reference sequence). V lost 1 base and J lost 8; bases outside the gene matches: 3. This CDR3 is CASSQGAGGTQYF. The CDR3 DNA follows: TGTGCCAGCAGCCAAGGGGCGGGAGGAACCCAGTACTTC.

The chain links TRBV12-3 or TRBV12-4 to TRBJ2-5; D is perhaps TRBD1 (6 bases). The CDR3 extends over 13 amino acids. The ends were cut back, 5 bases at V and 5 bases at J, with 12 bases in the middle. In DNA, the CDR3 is TGTGCCAGCAGTCAGGGACAAGCGGAGACCCAGTACTTC. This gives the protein CASSQGQAETQYF.

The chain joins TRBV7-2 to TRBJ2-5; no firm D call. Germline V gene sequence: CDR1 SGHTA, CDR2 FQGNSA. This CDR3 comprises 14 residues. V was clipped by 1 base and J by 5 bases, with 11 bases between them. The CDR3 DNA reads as TGTGCCAGCAGCTTAGAGTTTACCCGGGAGACCCAGTACTTC. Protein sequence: CASSLEFTRETQYF. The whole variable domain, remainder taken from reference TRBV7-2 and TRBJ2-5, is GAGVSQSPSNKVTEKGKDVELRCDPISGHTALYWYRQSLGQGLEFLIYFQGNSAPDKSGLPSDRFSAERTGGSVSTLTIQRTQQEDSAVYLCASSLEFTRETQYFGPGTRLLVL.

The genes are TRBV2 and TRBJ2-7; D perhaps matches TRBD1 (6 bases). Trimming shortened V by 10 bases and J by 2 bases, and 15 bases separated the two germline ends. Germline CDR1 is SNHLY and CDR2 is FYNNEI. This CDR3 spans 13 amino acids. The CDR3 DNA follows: TGTGCCACCTCAACCCAGGGGACCTACGAGCAGTACTTC. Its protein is CATSTQGTYEQYF.

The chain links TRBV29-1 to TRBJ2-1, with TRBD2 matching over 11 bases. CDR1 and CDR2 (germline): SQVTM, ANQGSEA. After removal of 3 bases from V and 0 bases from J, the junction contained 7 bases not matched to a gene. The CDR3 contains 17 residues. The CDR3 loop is CSVEGTSGTSSYNEQFF. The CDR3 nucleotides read TGCAGCGTTGAGGGGACTAGCGGAACGAGCTCCTACAATGAGCAGTTCTTC.

The CDR3 is CASNRQGPNTEAFF. In nucleotides, the CDR3 is TGTGCCAGCAACCGGCAGGGTCCGAACACTGAAGCTTTCTTT. The rearrangement uses TRBV28 and TRBJ1-1; the D gene is possibly TRBD1 (5 bases). CDR1 is MDHEN, CDR2 SYDVKM, per germline. Trimming stripped 7 bases from V and 1 base from J, with 13 bases between. CDR3 length: 14 residues.

The CDR3 sequence is CASSQDPPAGQTTNEKLFF. CDR3 bases: TGCGCCAGCAGCCAAGATCCCCCGGCAGGCCAAACAACTAATGAAAAACTGTTTTTT. This chain uses TRBV4-3 with TRBJ1-4; no firm D call. V was clipped by 0 bases and J by 0 bases, with 17 bases between them. CDR1 is LGHNA and CDR2 is YSLEER in the germline V gene. The CDR3 consists of 19 residues.

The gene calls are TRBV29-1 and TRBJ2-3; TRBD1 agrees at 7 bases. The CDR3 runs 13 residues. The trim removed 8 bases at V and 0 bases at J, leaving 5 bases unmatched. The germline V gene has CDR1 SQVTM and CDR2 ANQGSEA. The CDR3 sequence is CSIRQGSTDTQYF. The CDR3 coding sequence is TGCAGCATCCGACAGGGCAGCACAGATACGCAGTATTTT.

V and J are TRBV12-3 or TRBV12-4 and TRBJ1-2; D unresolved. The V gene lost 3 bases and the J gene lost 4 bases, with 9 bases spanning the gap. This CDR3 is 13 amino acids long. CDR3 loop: CASSLGRSYGYTF. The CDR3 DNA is TGTGCCAGCAGTTTGGGCAGGTCCTATGGCTACACCTTC.

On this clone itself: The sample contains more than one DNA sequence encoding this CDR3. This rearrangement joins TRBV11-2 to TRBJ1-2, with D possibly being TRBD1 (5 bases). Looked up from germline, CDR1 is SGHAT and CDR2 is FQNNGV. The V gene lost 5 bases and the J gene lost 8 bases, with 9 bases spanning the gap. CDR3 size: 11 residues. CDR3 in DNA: TGTGCCAGCAGCCCCGGGGGGGGCTACACCTTC. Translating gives CASSPGGGYTF.

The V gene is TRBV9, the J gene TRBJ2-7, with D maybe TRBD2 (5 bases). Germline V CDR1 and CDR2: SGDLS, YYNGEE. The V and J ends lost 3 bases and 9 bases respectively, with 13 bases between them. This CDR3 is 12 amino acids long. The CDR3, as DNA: TGTGCCAGCAGCGGGAGGACCCCTGGGCAGTACTTC. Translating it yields CASSGRTPGQYF.